This TCR beta chain was observed in a study of CD8+ T cells in alopecia areata. As for the study in general: Dosing spanned 6 to 18 months on tofacitinib, then 6 months off drug.

The V and J ends lost 2 bases and 0 bases respectively, with 14 bases between them. The CDR3 runs to 16 residues. CDR1 is SGDLS and CDR2 is YYNGEE in the germline V gene. TCR sequencing used cDNA made by reverse transcription of extracted RNA. Only in-frame clones appear in the TCRdb table, and some are missing; sequencing was by immunoSEQ multiplex PCR. The sample carries roughly 130,000 clones, 50% to 60% recorded once. Study-wide results and caveats: Possibly because of HLA-related factors, TCR sharing was less clear across patients than in mice. Especially in alopecia totalis/universalis, lesional scalp showed greater clonality than normal scalp did.

As to this clone: Its specificity is unknown.

Those with alopecia areata gave lesional scalp punch biopsies and peripheral blood. This TCR was sampled from a human donor with alopecia areata. The input for sequencing was CD4+ T cells sorted from blood, taken at week 0. The gene calls are TRBV9 and TRBJ1-2; D not certain. The CDR3 sequence: CASSVRGSGANYGYTF. The CDR3 DNA follows: TGTGCCAGCAGCGTTAGAGGGAGCGGGGCTAACTATGGCTACACCTTC. Together with reference TRBV9 and TRBJ1-2, the CDR3 gives the full variable domain: DSGVTQTPKHLITATGQRVTLRCSPRSGDLSVYWYQQSLDQGLQFLIQYYNGEERAKGNILERFSAQQFPDLHSELNLSSLELGDSALYFCASSVRGSGANYGYTFGSGTRLTVV.